This T cell receptor (beta chain) appears in the sequencing data of a study of blood T cell repertoires in COVID-19 (dated by TCRdb to about 2020). Regarding the complete study: Samples covering the acute and convalescent phases of COVID-19 were provided by collaborators in the United States, Italy and Spain. The dataset comprised deeply sampled blood TCRbeta repertoires from subjects exposed to, actively infected with, or recovered from COVID-19. The samples were drawn from two sources: the first 160 participants of the ongoing ImmuneRACE study, and fewer than 1,500 subjects contributed by 6 global collaborators. A freely available public database, intended as a resource for researchers studying the immune response to SARS-CoV-2, is where the repertoires were released. Where available, HLA class I and class II types were obtained from metadata supplied by the sample provider rather than from assay-based typing. The material from the prospective study consisted of cDNA or gDNA derived from T cells, B-cell-depleted T cells, or PBMCs. Nearly every sample came with metadata listing a de-identified subject ID, COVID-19 status, age in years and sex. Results and caveats for the whole study, not just this receptor: The amount of clinical and demographic metadata varied by source and participant and was provided uncurated.

Collaborating institutions collected whole blood in K2EDTA tubes following their own protocols. For TCRbeta analysis, collaborator samples were shipped as frozen whole blood, as isolated PBMCs, or as DNA extracted from either sample type. The immunoSEQ Assay, a bias-controlled multiplex PCR, was used to amplify TCRbeta CDR3 regions from genomic DNA. Per the authors' processing: Nucleated cell counts per sample were estimated from amplification of reference gene primers within the assay. To quantify the absolute abundance of each unique TCRbeta CDR3 rearrangement, sequence reads were collapsed and filtered. For each sample, productive Simpson clonality was calculated by taking the square root of Simpson's diversity index across productive rearrangements. TCRdb stores this immuneACCESS table with in-frame sequences only. Part of the clones is absent; in the studies checked, under half of the shortfall reflects unresolved V genes, and no reason is known for the rest. The V and J calls and the clone size are those of that table, but D and trimming were determined from the DNA. This sample lists roughly 120,000 clones; more than 65% were detected once. Roughly 3.8% of the sample lies in the top ten.

For this clone: What antigen it recognizes has not been identified. No much larger clone is present one base from it, and per-base qualities are unavailable.

Material: peripheral blood. The receptor was isolated from an elderly woman with acute or convalescent COVID-19.

The bases are TGTGCCAGCAGGGCACCGGGACAGGGGGCGCGAGATGGCTACACCTTC. It translates to CASRAPGQGARDGYTF. The rearranged chain carries TRBV27 and TRBJ1-2; TRBD1 agrees with 12 junctional bases. CDR1 and CDR2, looked up from the germline V gene (reference sequence), are MNHEY and SMNVEV. The V end gives up 6 bases and the J end 6 bases, leaving 11 bases in the junction not matched to a gene. The CDR3 goes from the cysteine to the phenylalanine over 16 residues. Here the CDR3 DNA is all that survives: 48 bases in frame from base 1.